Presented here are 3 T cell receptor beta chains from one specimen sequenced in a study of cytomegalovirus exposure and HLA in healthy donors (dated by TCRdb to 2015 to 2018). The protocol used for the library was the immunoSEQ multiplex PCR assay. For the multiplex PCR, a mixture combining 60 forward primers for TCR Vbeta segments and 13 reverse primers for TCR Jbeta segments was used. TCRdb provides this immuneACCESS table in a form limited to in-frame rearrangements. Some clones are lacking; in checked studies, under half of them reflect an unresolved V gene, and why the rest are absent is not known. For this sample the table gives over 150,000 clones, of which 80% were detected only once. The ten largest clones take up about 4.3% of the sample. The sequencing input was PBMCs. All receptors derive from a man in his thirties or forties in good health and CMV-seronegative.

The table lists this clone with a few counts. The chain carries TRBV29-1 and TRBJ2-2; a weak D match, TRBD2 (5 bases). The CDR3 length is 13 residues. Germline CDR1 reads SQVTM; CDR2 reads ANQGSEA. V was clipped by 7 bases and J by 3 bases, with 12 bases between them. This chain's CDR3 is CSAGLPYTGELFF. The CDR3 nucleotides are TGCAGCGCCGGACTTCCTTACACCGGGGAGCTGTTTTTT.

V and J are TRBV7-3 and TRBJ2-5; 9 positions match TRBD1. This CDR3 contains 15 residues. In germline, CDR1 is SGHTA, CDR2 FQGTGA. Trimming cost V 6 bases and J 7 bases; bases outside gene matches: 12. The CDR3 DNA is TGTGCCAGCAGTAAGACAGGGGGACCCTCAGGGACCCAGTACTTC. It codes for CASSKTGGPSGTQYF.

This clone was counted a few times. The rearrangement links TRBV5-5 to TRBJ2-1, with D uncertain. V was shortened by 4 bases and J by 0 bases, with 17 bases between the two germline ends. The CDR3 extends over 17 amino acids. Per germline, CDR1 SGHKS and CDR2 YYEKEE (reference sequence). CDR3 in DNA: TGTGCCAGCAGCGTCCCTGCCCATTTTAGCTCCTACAATGAGCAGTTCTTC. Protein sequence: CASSVPAHFSSYNEQFF.